This T cell receptor (beta chain) was captured in a study of blood T cell repertoires in COVID-19. The wider study: Samples taken during acute and convalescent COVID-19 were collected in the United States, Italy and Spain.

Authors' processing steps: From reference gene primer amplification, estimates of nucleated cell counts were derived. TCRdb's table, derived via immunoSEQ multiplex PCR, lists solely in-frame clones and lacks some. The DNA gave D and trimming, while V, J and clone size come from that table. The data show 410,000 or so clones, 70% to 90% seen once. The CDR3 is 15 residues long. V was trimmed by 1 base and J by 4 bases, leaving 11 bases between them. In germline, CDR1 is KGHSH, CDR2 LQKENI. Sequenced: peripheral blood. The chain has TRBV18 and TRBJ1-5; TRBD1 is a possible D gene (5 bases). The sequence came from a woman in her thirties or forties with COVID-19, enrolled during active disease. The CDR3 loop reads CASSPRLGGNQPQHF. The CDR3 bases are TGTGCCAGCTCACCACGGTTGGGGGGGAATCAGCCCCAGCATTTT.